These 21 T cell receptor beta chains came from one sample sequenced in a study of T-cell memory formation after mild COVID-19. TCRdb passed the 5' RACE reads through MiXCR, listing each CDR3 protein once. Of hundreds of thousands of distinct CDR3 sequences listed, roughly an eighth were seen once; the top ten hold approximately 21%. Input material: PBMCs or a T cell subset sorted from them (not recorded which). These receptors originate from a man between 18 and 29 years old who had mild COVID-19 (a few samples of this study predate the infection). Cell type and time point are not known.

The chain's CDR3 is CASNQEGNSPLHF. The CDR3 coding sequence is TGCGCCAGCAATCAGGAAGGGAATTCACCCCTCCACTTT. This sequence joins TRBV5-1 and TRBJ1-6; D remains unclear. CDR3 length: 13 amino acids. V shed 6 bases and J shed 7 bases, with 11 bases lying between them. From germline, CDR1 is SGHRS and CDR2 YFSETQ.

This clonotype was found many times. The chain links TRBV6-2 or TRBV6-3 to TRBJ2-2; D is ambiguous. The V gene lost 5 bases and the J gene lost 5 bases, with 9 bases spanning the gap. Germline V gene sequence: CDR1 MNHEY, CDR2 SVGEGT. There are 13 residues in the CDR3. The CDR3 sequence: CASSPYSTGELFF. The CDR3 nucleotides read TGTGCCAGCAGTCCCTATAGTACCGGGGAGCTGTTTTTT.

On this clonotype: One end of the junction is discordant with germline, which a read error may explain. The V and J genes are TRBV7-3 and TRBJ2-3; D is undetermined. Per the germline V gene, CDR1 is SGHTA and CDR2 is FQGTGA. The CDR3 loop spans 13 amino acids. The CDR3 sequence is CASSLRATEAQYF. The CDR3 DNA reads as TGTGCCAGCAGTTTAAGGGCAACCGAGGCGCAGTATTTT.

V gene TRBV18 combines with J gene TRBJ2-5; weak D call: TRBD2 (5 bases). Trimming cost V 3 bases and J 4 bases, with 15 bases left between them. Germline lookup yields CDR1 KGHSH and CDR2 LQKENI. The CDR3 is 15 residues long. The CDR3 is CASSPVARRRETQYF. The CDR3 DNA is TGTGCCAGCTCACCGGTGGCTAGGAGGCGAGAGACCCAGTACTTC.

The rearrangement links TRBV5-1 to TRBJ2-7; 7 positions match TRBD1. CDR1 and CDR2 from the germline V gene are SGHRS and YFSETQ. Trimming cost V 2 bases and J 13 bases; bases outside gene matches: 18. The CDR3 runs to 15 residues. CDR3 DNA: TGCGCCAGCAGCTTCGAGGGACCGGGACAGACCTTTTCCTACTTC. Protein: CASSFEGPGQTFSYF. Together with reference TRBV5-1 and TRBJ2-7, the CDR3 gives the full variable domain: KAGVTQTPRYLIKTRGQQVTLSCSPISGHRSVSWYQQTPGQGLQFLFEYFSETQRNKGNFPGRFSGRQFSNSRSEMNVSTLELGDSALYLCASSFEGPGQTFSYFGPGTRLTVT.

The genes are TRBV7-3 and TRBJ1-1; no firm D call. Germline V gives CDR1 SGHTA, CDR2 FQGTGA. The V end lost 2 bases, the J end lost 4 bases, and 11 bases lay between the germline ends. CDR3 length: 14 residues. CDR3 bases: TGTGCCAGCAGCTTAGATAAGTGGGGCACTGAAGCTTTCTTT. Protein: CASSLDKWGTEAFF.

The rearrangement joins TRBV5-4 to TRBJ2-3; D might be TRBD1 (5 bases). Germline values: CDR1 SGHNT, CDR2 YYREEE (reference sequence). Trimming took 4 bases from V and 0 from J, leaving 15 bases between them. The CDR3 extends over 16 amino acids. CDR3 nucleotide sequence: TGTGCCAGCAGCCGGGCATCTACAGGCAGCACAGATACGCAGTATTTT. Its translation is CASSRASTGSTDTQYF. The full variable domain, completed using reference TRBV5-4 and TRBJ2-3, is ETGVTQSPTHLIKTRGQQVTLRCSSQSGHNTVSWYQQALGQGPQFIFQYYREEENGRGNFPPRFSGLQFPNYSSELNVNALELDDSALYLCASSRASTGSTDTQYFGPGTRLTVL.

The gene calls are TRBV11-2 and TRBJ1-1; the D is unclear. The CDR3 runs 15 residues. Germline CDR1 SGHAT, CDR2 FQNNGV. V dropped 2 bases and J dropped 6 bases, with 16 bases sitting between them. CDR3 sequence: CASSLWRDGGPEAFF. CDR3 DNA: TGTGCCAGCAGCTTATGGCGGGATGGAGGCCCTGAAGCTTTCTTT.

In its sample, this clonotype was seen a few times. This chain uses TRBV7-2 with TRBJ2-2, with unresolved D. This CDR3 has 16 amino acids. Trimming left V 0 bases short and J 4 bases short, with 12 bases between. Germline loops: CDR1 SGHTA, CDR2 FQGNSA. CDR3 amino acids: CASSLAAPNPTGELFF. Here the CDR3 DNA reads TGTGCCAGCAGCTTAGCGGCCCCCAATCCCACCGGGGAGCTGTTTTTT.

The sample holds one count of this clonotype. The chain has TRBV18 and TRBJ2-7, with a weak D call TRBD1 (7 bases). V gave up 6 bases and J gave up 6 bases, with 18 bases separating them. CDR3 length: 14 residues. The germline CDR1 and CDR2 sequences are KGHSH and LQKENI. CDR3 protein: CASSRDSTSLEQYF. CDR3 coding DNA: TGTGCCAGCTCGCGGGACAGCACTTCCCTCGAGCAGTACTTC. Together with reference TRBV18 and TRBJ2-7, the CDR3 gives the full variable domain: NAGVMQNPRHLVRRRGQEARLRCSPMKGHSHVYWYRQLPEEGLKFMVYLQKENIIDESGMPKERFSAEFPKEGPSILRIQQVVRGDSAAYFCASSRDSTSLEQYFGPGTRLTVT.

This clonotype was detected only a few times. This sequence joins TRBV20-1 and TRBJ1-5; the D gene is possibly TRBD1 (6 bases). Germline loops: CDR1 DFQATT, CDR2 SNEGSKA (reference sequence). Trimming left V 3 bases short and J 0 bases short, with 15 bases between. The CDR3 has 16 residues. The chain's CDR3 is CSASIQGRASNQPQHF. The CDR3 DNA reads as TGCAGTGCTAGCATTCAGGGGCGTGCTAGCAATCAGCCCCAGCATTTT.

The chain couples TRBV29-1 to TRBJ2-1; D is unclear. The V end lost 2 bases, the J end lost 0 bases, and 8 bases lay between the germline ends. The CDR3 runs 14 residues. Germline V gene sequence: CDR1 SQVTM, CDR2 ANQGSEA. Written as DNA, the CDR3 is TGCAGCGTTGAAAGATTTAGCTCCTACAATGAGCAGTTCTTC. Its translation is CSVERFSSYNEQFF.

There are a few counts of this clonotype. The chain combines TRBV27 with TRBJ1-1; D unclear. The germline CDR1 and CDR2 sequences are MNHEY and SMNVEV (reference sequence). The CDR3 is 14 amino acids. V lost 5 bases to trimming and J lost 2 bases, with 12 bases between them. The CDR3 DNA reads TGTGCCAGCAGTACCGCGGACGGTAACACTGAAGCTTTCTTT. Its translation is CASSTADGNTEAFF.

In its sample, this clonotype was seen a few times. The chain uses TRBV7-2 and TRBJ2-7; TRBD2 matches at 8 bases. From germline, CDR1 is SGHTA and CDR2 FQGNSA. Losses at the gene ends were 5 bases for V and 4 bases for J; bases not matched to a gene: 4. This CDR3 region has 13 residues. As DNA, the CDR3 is TGTGCCAGCAGCCAAGGGACTAGATACGAGCAGTACTTC. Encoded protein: CASSQGTRYEQYF.

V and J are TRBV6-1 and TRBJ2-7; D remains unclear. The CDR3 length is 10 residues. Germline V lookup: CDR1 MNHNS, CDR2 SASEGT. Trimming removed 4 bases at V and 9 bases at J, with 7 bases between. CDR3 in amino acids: CASSAGSQYV. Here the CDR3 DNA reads TGTGCCAGCAGTGCAGGATCGCAGTACGTC.

CDR3 residues: CASSPGQLQPQHF. CDR3 bases: TGTGCCAGCAGCCCGGGACAGTTGCAGCCCCAGCATTTT. This chain links TRBV7-3 with TRBJ1-5, with 7 bases that match TRBD1. The CDR3 totals 13 residues. Germline V lookup: CDR1 SGHTA, CDR2 FQGTGA. The J segment lost 7 bases and the V segment lost 5 bases, leaving 5 bases of the junction unmatched.

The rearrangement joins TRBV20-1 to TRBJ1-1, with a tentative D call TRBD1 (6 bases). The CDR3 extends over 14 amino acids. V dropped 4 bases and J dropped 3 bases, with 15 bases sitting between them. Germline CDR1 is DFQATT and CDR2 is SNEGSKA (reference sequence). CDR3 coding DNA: TGCAGTGCTACGGTGACAGGACCTTACACTGAAGCTTTCTTT. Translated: CSATVTGPYTEAFF.

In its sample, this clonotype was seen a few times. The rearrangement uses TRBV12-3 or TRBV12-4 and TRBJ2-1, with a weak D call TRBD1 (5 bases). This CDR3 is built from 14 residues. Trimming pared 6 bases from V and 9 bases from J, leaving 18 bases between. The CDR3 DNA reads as TGTGCCAGCAGCCTAAGGGCCGTGCAGGGTGAGCAGTTCTTC. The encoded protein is CASSLRAVQGEQFF.

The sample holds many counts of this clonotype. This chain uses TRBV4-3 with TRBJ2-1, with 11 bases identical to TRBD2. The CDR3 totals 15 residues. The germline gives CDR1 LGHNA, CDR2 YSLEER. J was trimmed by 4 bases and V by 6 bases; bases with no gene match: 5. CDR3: CASRRGTSGYNEQFF. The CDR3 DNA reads TGCGCCAGCAGACGGGGGACTAGCGGATACAATGAGCAGTTCTTC.

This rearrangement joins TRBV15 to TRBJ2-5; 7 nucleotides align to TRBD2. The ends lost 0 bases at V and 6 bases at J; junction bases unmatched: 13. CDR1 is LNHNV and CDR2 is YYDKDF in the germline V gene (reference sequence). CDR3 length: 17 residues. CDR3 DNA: TGTGCCACCAGCAGAGAGGGCCGGGGAGGGGTGCGACAGACCCAGTACTTC. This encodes CATSREGRGGVRQTQYF.

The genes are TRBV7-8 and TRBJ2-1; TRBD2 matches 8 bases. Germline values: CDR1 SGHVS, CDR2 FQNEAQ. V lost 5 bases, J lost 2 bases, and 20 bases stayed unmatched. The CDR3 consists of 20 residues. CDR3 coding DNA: TGTGCCAGCAGCACCCCCGCTTTGGTAGCGGGGTACGCTACCTACAATGAGCAGTTCTTC. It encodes CASSTPALVAGYATYNEQFF.